The 15 T cell receptor beta chains below all came from one sample that was sequenced in a study of technical replicates of blood from a few donors. The data were produced by immunoSEQ multiplex PCR, yet TCRdb's version contains in-frame clones alone and is incomplete. The sample contains tens of thousands of clones, roughly 90% of which appear only once. The sample consisted of PBMCs. Receptors originate from a human donor in good health. Some clones in this sample may be carry-over from other donors' samples.

V is TRBV5-1 and J is TRBJ2-4; maybe TRBD1 (6 bases). The CDR3 is 12 residues long. Per the germline V gene, CDR1 is SGHRS and CDR2 is YFSETQ. V shed 4 bases and J shed 6 bases, with 8 bases lying between them. The CDR3 is CASSGGTNIQYF. The CDR3 DNA follows: TGCGCCAGCAGCGGGGGCACAAACATTCAGTACTTC.

The rearrangement uses TRBV4-2 and TRBJ1-4; D is possibly TRBD1 (6 bases). V dropped 7 bases and J dropped 7 bases, with 22 bases sitting between them. The CDR3 is 16 residues long. CDR1 and CDR2 (germline): LGHNA, YNFKEQ. The DNA of the CDR3 is TGTGCCAGCAACCCCCTGCACGTGGGAGGGGGTGAAAAACTGTTTTTT. Amino acids: CASNPLHVGGGEKLFF.

This clone has a single count. The J gene is TRBJ1-1, the V gene TRBV7-6; D remains unclear. CDR3 length equals 14 residues. Germline-derived CDR1 and CDR2 are SGHVS and FNYEAQ. V lost 4 bases, J lost 0 bases, and 9 bases lay in between. CDR3 in DNA: TGTGCCAGCAGCTCTTCAACTTTGAACACTGAAGCTTTCTTT. This encodes CASSSSTLNTEAFF.

This chain joins TRBV5-1 and TRBJ1-5; TRBD1 is a possible D gene (5 bases). The CDR3 length is 15 residues. Per the germline V gene, CDR1 is SGHRS and CDR2 is YFSETQ. V dropped 0 bases and J dropped 7 bases, with 14 bases sitting between them. In nucleotides, the CDR3 is TGCGCCAGCAGCTTGGGCGAAGACTGGGGCCAGCCCCAGCATTTT. This codes for CASSLGEDWGQPQHF.

The V gene is TRBV30, the J gene TRBJ2-7, with 12 bases that match TRBD2. Trimming took 2 bases from V and 2 from J; bases not matched to a gene: 1. The CDR3 contains 14 residues. CDR1 is GTSNPN, CDR2 SVGIG, per germline (reference sequence). The CDR3: CAWSRLAGAYEQYF. The DNA for the CDR3 is TGTGCCTGGAGTCGACTAGCGGGAGCCTACGAGCAGTACTTC.

This clone was found once. The V and J genes are TRBV7-2 and TRBJ1-1, with D possibly matching TRBD1 (6 bases). V lost 5 bases and J 5 bases, leaving 18 bases between the germline ends. The CDR3 has 15 residues. Germline CDR1 is SGHTA and CDR2 is FQGNSA. CDR3 region: CASSLDGGRLTEAFF. The CDR3 DNA follows: TGTGCCAGCAGCCTCGACGGGGGGCGTCTGACTGAAGCTTTCTTT.

V gene TRBV29-1 combines with J gene TRBJ1-2; 7 bases align to TRBD1. The ends lost 7 bases at V and 4 bases at J; junction bases unmatched: 9. This CDR3 region has 13 residues. Germline lookup yields CDR1 SQVTM and CDR2 ANQGSEA. CDR3 nucleotides: TGCAGCGGGACACAGGGGATCGGCTATGGCTACACCTTC. This encodes CSGTQGIGYGYTF.

This rearrangement joins TRBV11-2 to TRBJ2-1; TRBD1 matches 9 bases. This CDR3 region has 17 residues. Germline values: CDR1 SGHAT, CDR2 FQNNGV. V was clipped by 5 bases and J by 5 bases; unmatched bases: 13. For the CDR3, the DNA is TGTGCCAGCAGCCCAGGGCCCCGGGACAGGGTCAACAATGAGCAGTTCTTC. Protein sequence: CASSPGPRDRVNNEQFF.

This rearrangement joins TRBV13 to TRBJ1-1; D gene unclear. CDR1 PRHDT and CDR2 FYEKMQ come from the germline V gene (reference sequence). CDR3 length: 13 residues. V was trimmed by 7 bases and J by 1 base, leaving 10 bases between them. DNA of the CDR3: TGTGCCAGCAAGGGCGGAGGGAACACTGAAGCTTTCTTT. This sequence encodes CASKGGGNTEAFF.

The chain recombines TRBV6-5 with TRBJ2-5; a possible D gene is TRBD2 (7 bases). In germline, CDR1 is MNHEY, CDR2 SVGAGI. The CDR3 length is 15 residues. Trimming took 2 bases from V and 5 from J, leaving 15 bases between them. Here the CDR3 reads CASSYGGGAWETQYF. The CDR3 DNA reads TGTGCCAGCAGTTACGGAGGGGGGGCCTGGGAGACCCAGTACTTC.

The gene calls are TRBV5-1 and TRBJ2-5; weak D call: TRBD2 (7 bases). V lost 3 bases, J lost 1 base, and 13 bases lay in between. The CDR3 has 15 amino acids. Per germline, CDR1 SGHRS and CDR2 YFSETQ. This CDR3 is CASSSGGRPQETQYF. DNA for the CDR3: TGCGCCAGCAGCTCCGGGGGGCGACCCCAAGAGACCCAGTACTTC. Together with reference TRBV5-1 and TRBJ2-5, the CDR3 gives the full variable domain: KAGVTQTPRYLIKTRGQQVTLSCSPISGHRSVSWYQQTPGQGLQFLFEYFSETQRNKGNFPGRFSGRQFSNSRSEMNVSTLELGDSALYLCASSSGGRPQETQYFGPGTRLLVL.

The chain has TRBV5-8 and TRBJ1-5; 8 positions agree with TRBD1. The CDR3 runs to 14 residues. V lost 3 bases, J lost 5 bases, and 4 bases stayed unmatched. Germline assignment: CDR1 SGHTS and CDR2 YDEGEE. The DNA for the CDR3 is TGTGCCAGCAGCTGGACAGGGATTGATCAGCCCCAGCATTTT. This encodes CASSWTGIDQPQHF.

The gene calls are TRBV7-7 and TRBJ2-7, with D maybe TRBD1 (5 bases). V gave up 3 bases and J gave up 4 bases, with 10 bases separating them. CDR3 size: 13 residues. Looked up from germline, CDR1 is SSHAT and CDR2 is FNYEAQ (reference sequence). CDR3 amino acids: CASSLDDRYEQYF. As DNA, the CDR3 is TGTGCCAGCAGCTTGGATGACAGATACGAGCAGTACTTC.

This clone has only a few counts. CDR3 DNA sequence: TGTGCCAGCAGCTCCGCCGGTAACAGGGGAGGAGAAAAACTGTTTTTT. Its protein is CASSSAGNRGGEKLFF. The chain links TRBV7-2 to TRBJ1-4; 7 bases match TRBD1. There are 16 residues in the CDR3. V lost 4 bases, J lost 8 bases, and 13 bases stayed unmatched. From germline, CDR1 is SGHTA and CDR2 FQGNSA.

The rearrangement links TRBV18 to TRBJ2-2; 9 positions match TRBD1. The CDR3 loop spans 15 amino acids. Germline CDR1 is KGHSH and CDR2 is LQKENI. The V gene end was trimmed by 3 bases and the J gene end by 7 bases; junction bases not matched to a gene: 6. The CDR3 sequence: CASSPRDRVYGELFF. The CDR3, as DNA: TGTGCCAGCTCACCCCGGGACAGGGTTTACGGGGAGCTGTTTTTT.